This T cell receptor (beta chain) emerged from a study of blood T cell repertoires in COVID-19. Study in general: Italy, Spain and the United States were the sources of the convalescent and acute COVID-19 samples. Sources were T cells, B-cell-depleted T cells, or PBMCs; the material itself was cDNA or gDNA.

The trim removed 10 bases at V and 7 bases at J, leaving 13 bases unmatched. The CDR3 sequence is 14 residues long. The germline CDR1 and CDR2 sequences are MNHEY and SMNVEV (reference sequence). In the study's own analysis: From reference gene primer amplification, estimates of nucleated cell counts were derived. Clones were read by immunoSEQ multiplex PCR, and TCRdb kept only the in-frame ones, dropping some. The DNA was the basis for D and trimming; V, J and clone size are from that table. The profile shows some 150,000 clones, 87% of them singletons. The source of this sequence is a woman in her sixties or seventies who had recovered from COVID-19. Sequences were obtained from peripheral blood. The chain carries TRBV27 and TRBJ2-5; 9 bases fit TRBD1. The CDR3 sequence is CATSWGSTGGTQYF. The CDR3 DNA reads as TGTGCCACCAGCTGGGGGTCGACAGGGGGGACCCAGTACTTC.